These T cell receptor beta chains were read from a single sample in a study of siplizumab effects on memory and regulatory T cells. TCRdb's table, derived via immunoSEQ multiplex PCR, lists solely in-frame clones and lacks some. The sample has 99,000 or so clones; under 95% are singletons. Source material: CD4+ T cells sorted from blood. These receptor sequences come from a human donor in good health. Both conserved end residues are part of each CDR3.

CDR3aa	v_gene	len	j_gene
CASSLAGGSLHEQYF	TRBV6-5	15	TRBJ2-7
CASSPGQGGEAFF	TRBV18	13	TRBJ1-1
CASSLTGTFTDTQYF	TRBV11-3	15	TRBJ2-3
CASSLGTDSSYEQYF	TRBV7-6	15	TRBJ2-7
CASSFSGYEQYF	TRBV5-4	12	TRBJ2-7
CASSSGQLNTEAFF	TRBV5-1	14	TRBJ1-1
CASSLVAGVTDTQYF	TRBV11-3	15	TRBJ2-3
CASSNRQLYGYTF	TRBV6-1	13	TRBJ1-2
CASSVVKRGTQYF	TRBV7-3	13	TRBJ2-3
CASSPGTGAYGYTF	TRBV11-2	14	TRBJ1-2